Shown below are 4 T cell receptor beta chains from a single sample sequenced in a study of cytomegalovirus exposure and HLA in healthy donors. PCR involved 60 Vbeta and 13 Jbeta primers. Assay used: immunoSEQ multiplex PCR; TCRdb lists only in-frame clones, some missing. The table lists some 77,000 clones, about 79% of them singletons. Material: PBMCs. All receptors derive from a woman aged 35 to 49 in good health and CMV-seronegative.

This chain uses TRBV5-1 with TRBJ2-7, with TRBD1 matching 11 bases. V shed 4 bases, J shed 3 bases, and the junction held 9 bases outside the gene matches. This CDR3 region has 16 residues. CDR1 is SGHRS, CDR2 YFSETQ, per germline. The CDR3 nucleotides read TGCGCCAGCAGCACAACCGGGACAGGGGGTCTCTACGAGCAGTACTTC. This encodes CASSTTGTGGLYEQYF.

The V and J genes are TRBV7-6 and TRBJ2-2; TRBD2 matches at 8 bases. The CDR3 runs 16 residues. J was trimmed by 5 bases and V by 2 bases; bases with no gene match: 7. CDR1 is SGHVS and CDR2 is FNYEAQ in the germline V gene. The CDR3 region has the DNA TGTGCCAGCAGCTTACGAGCGGGAGAAGGGACCGGGGAGCTGTTTTTT. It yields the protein CASSLRAGEGTGELFF. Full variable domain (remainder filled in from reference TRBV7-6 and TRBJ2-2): GAGVSQSPRYKVTKRGQDVALRCDPISGHVSLYWYRQALGQGPEFLTYFNYEAQQDKSGLPNDRFSAERPEGSISTLTIQRTEQRDSAMYRCASSLRAGEGTGELFFGEGSRLTVL.

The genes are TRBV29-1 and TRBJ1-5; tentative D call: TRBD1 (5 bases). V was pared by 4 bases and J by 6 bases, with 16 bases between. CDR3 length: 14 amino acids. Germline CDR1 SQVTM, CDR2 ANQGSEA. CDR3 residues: CSVAGEGDSQPQHF. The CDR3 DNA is TGCAGCGTTGCTGGTGAAGGGGACTCTCAGCCCCAGCATTTT.

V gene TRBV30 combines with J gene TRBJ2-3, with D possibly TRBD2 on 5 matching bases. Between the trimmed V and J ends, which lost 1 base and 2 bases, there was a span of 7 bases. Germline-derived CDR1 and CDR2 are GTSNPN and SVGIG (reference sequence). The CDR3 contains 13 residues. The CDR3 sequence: CAWSAGLTDTQYF. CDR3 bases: TGTGCCTGGAGTGCCGGACTCACAGATACGCAGTATTTT.